This T cell receptor (beta chain) was sequenced in a study of PD-L1 blockade in urothelial cancer. The overall study: In about 2014, patients got going on atezolizumab, taking 1,200 mg intravenously every 3 weeks. Blood drawn 3 weeks (second dose) and 6 weeks after treatment start was analyzed. Reported median T cell count for blood samples was 110,000 to 150,000.

Some clones are missing from TCRdb's copy, which holds only in-frame ones; the method was immunoSEQ multiplex PCR. The sample has 100,000 to 150,000 clones, roughly 84% seen once. Study-wide findings and caveats: Below-median blood TCR clonality before treatment forecast better survival.

The CDR3 is 14 amino acids. V was shortened by 3 bases and J by 2 bases, with 5 bases between the two germline ends. Germline V gene data show CDR1 as SNHLY and CDR2 as FYNNEI. About this clone itself: What it binds is not known.

Time point denoted: pretreatment peripheral blood. The sample here was PBMCs, taken around atezolizumab (anti-PD-L1) treatment. This chain joins TRBV2 and TRBJ1-6; D unresolved. This TCR was recovered from a man aged 50 or older with urothelial cancer. CDR3 nucleotide sequence: TGTGCCAGCAGTGAGGGCACCTATAATTCACCCCTCCACTTT. This sequence encodes CASSEGTYNSPLHF.